Below are 8 T cell receptor beta chains sequenced from a single sample in a study of CD8 T cells in Susac syndrome. Reverse transcription of about 0.5 to 1 ug RNA used random hexamers. A single record per CDR3 protein comes from TCRdb applying MiXCR to the immunoSEQ multiplex PCR reads. Of hundreds of thousands of distinct CDR3 sequences in the sample, approximately 85% were seen once. Material: CD8+ T cells from PBMCs. These receptors all stem from a human donor with multiple sclerosis.

The V gene is TRBV30, the J gene TRBJ2-1; D call uncertain. V lost 3 bases, J lost 7 bases, and 10 bases lay in between. CDR1 and CDR2 (germline): GTSNPN, SVGIG (reference sequence). This CDR3 is 12 amino acids long. CDR3 sequence reads: CAWSPGRNEQFF. The CDR3 nucleotides read TGTGCCTGGAGCCCTGGCAGGAATGAGCAGTTCTTC.

The gene calls are TRBV14 and TRBJ2-3, with D unclear. Germline-derived CDR1 and CDR2 are SGHDN and FVKESK. V lost 1 base to trimming and J lost 0 bases, with 8 bases between them. The CDR3 is 15 residues long. CDR3 sequence reads: CASSQGRTSTDTQYF. DNA for the CDR3: TGTGCCAGCAGCCAAGGACGAACTAGCACAGATACGCAGTATTTT.

This clonotype was counted once. The CDR3 sequence: CASSPRDIHNEQFF. CDR3 coding DNA: TGTGCCAGCAGCCCCCGGGACATTCACAATGAGCAGTTCTTC. This chain links TRBV27 with TRBJ2-1; D may be TRBD1 (6 bases). The CDR3 sequence is 14 residues long. Trimming left V 6 bases short and J 5 bases short, with 14 bases between. Germline V gene sequence: CDR1 MNHEY, CDR2 SMNVEV (reference sequence).

The chain is built from TRBV3-1 and TRBJ2-1; a possible D gene is TRBD1 (6 bases). Germline-derived CDR1 and CDR2 are LGHDT and YNNKEL (reference sequence). Trimming took 5 bases from V and 2 from J, leaving 13 bases between them. CDR3 length: 15 amino acids. CDR3 in DNA: TGTGCCAGCAGCACGCCGGGACAAACCTACAATGAGCAGTTCTTC. It encodes CASSTPGQTYNEQFF.

The J gene is TRBJ2-7, the V gene TRBV10-3, with 8 bases that match TRBD1. CDR3 length equals 15 residues. V was pared by 3 bases and J by 3 bases, with 7 bases of the junction left unmatched. Germline V gene lookup returns CDR1 ENHRY and CDR2 SYGVKD. CDR3 sequence: CAISDPDRVVYEQYF. For the CDR3, the DNA is TGTGCCATCAGTGACCCGGACAGGGTGGTCTACGAGCAGTACTTC.

The chain uses TRBV4-1 and TRBJ2-7, with TRBD1 identical over 9 bases. The ends lost 1 base at V and 4 bases at J; junction bases unmatched: 5. The CDR3 totals 15 residues. Germline CDR1 is MGHRA and CDR2 is YSYEKL. The CDR3 region is CASSQGTGELYEQYF. The DNA for the CDR3 is TGCGCCAGCAGCCAAGGGACAGGGGAGCTTTACGAGCAGTACTTC.

V usage is TRBV3-1 and J usage is TRBJ2-5, with 8 bases that match TRBD1. Germline CDR1 LGHDT, CDR2 YNNKEL (reference sequence). The CDR3 is 18 residues long. Unmatched junction bases numbered 13, after V lost 0 bases and J lost 4 bases. CDR3: CASSQDPLQGAPRETQYF. The CDR3 bases are TGTGCCAGCAGCCAAGATCCCCTCCAGGGGGCTCCCCGAGAGACCCAGTACTTC.

CDR3 region: CASSPRGGPTDTQYF. CDR3 DNA sequence: TGTGCCAGCAGCCCTCGTGGAGGGCCGACGGATACGCAGTATTTT. The chain links TRBV7-9 to TRBJ2-3, with D possibly matching TRBD2 (6 bases). The CDR3 is 15 amino acids. CDR1 SEHNR and CDR2 FQNEAQ come from the germline V gene (reference sequence). The germline V and J ends were trimmed by 5 bases and 6 bases, with 18 bases remaining between them.